Sequencing of this T cell receptor (beta chain) was carried out in a study of long-term antiretroviral therapy in people with HIV. About the research overall: Samples collected earliest predate the 2015 immediate-ART recommendation by about a decade.

PBMC samples from each donor numbered at least one pre-ART and at least two post-ART. At survey level, the immunoSEQ assay was run in its v3.0 version. TCRdb keeps only in-frame clones here, not all; method: immunoSEQ multiplex PCR. There are around 21,000 clones in the sample; approximately 80% occur only once, and more than 4% lies in the top ten. The sequence was obtained from a man aged 30-40 years with HIV. The source was unsorted PBMCs, collected roughly 6.1 years after starting antiretroviral therapy.

For the CDR3, the DNA is TGTGCCAGCAGACTGGAGGGGGATAGGGGCAATGAGCAGTTCTTC. Its protein product is CASRLEGDRGNEQFF. The rearrangement joins TRBV5-4 to TRBJ2-1; D tentatively reads TRBD1 or TRBD2 (6 bases each). The CDR3 loop spans 15 amino acids. The V gene lost 5 bases and the J gene lost 6 bases, with 18 bases spanning the gap. Per germline, CDR1 SGHNT and CDR2 YYREEE (reference sequence). The complete variable domain, with remaining parts taken from reference TRBV5-4 and TRBJ2-1, reads ETGVTQSPTHLIKTRGQQVTLRCSSQSGHNTVSWYQQALGQGPQFIFQYYREEENGRGNFPPRFSGLQFPNYSSELNVNALELDDSALYLCASRLEGDRGNEQFFGPGTRLTVL.